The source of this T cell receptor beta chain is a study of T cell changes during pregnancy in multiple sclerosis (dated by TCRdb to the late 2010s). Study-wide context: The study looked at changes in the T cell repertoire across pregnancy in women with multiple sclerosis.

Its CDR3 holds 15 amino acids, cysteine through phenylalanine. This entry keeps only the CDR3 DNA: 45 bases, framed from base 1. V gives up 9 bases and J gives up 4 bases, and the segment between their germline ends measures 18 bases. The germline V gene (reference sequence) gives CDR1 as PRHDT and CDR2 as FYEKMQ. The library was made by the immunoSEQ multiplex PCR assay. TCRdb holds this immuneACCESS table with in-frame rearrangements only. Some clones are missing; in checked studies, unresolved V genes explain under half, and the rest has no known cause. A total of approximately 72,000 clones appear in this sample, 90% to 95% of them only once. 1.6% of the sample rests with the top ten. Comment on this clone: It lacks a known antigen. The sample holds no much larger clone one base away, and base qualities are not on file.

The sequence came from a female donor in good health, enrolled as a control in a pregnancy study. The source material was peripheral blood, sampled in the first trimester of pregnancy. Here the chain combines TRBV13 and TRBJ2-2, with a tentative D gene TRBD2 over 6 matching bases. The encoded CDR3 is CASRGTPGSTGELFF. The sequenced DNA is TGTGCCAGTCGAGGGACTCCGGGGAGCACCGGGGAGCTGTTTTTT.